This T cell receptor beta chain was identified in a study of control samples from healthy donors and cancer patients. Here immunoSEQ multiplex PCR was the method, and the copy in TCRdb shows in-frame clones only, minus some. The sample has some 120,000 clones; 80% to 90% are singletons. This clone appeared a single time. Sequenced input: PBMCs. This clonotype originated in a woman aged 50 to 60 with colorectal cancer.

CDR3 nucleotide sequence: TGTGCCAGCAGTGAACCACCGACATTAGCCTACGAGCAGTACTTC. Protein product: CASSEPPTLAYEQYF. The rearrangement links TRBV2 to TRBJ2-7; D gene uncertain. Trimming pared 2 bases from V and 2 bases from J, leaving 13 bases between. CDR3 length equals 15 residues. Germline V gives CDR1 SNHLY, CDR2 FYNNEI.